Listed below are T cell receptor beta chains from one sample, sequenced in a study of beta chain features in type 1 diabetes. Using immunoSEQ multiplex PCR, the repertoire was profiled, and TCRdb retains in-frame clones only, with some absent. The sample consists of about 340,000 clones, 6.5% to 10% of them appearing once. The sample consisted of central memory CD4+ T cells from blood. The receptors were gathered from a young woman in good health. Both conserved end residues are trimmed from each CDR3. Fields, in order: V gene, CDR3 protein.

v_gene: TRBV19; CDR3aa: ASNTGLGTEAF
v_gene: TRBV25-1; CDR3aa: ASSEYSAGNTGELF
v_gene: TRBV12-5; CDR3aa: ASGSDLYGDTQY
v_gene: TRBV9; CDR3aa: ASSVGTGYRTEAF
v_gene: TRBV6-5; CDR3aa: ASSYSSGIGAF
v_gene: TRBV5-8; CDR3aa: ASSFETGNQPQH
v_gene: TRBV6-6; CDR3aa: ASSYQETQY
v_gene: TRBV2; CDR3aa: ASSETRQAEAF
v_gene: TRBV19; CDR3aa: ASPTSGSRYYNEQF
v_gene: TRBV28; CDR3aa: ASSSLLAGVSEQF
v_gene: TRBV6-5; CDR3aa: ASRMGGYNEQF
v_gene: TRBV4-2; CDR3aa: ASSQDSGRDTF
v_gene: TRBV20-1; CDR3aa: SASPTSEQF
v_gene: TRBV11-3; CDR3aa: ASSSGQGLNEQF
v_gene: TRBV9; CDR3aa: ASSVVGSGRPLTGELF
v_gene: TRBV7-9; CDR3aa: ASSNDENTEAF
v_gene: TRBV11-2; CDR3aa: ASSRTGFGEKLF
v_gene: TRBV5-4; CDR3aa: ASSLAAGLSNEQF
v_gene: TRBV5-4; CDR3aa: ASSLTGGSDEQF
v_gene: TRBV23-1; CDR3aa: ASSFGTSGRARGETQY
v_gene: TRBV7-3; CDR3aa: ASSLNRDNTGELF
v_gene: TRBV2; CDR3aa: ASSETTGPNNEQF
v_gene: TRBV10-3; CDR3aa: AISESSSAGYEQY
v_gene: TRBV11-2; CDR3aa: ASSSHINTEAF
v_gene: TRBV6-6; CDR3aa: ASLNRGEGTDTQY
v_gene: TRBV10-3; CDR3aa: AISEDRNTEAF
v_gene: TRBV25-1; CDR3aa: ASGRQGGTEAF
v_gene: TRBV19; CDR3aa: ASSALIGGGNEQF
v_gene: TRBV4-2; CDR3aa: ASSQGGQGGYNEQF
v_gene: TRBV10-3; CDR3aa: AIYDGRGTVYEQY
v_gene: TRBV29-1; CDR3aa: SVEDTVQETQY
v_gene: TRBV11-1; CDR3aa: ASSVRMYDSYEQY
v_gene: TRBV7-2; CDR3aa: ASSLASGRGTSTDTQY
v_gene: TRBV6-6; CDR3aa: ASSYLGGGTYEQY
v_gene: TRBV14; CDR3aa: ASSQDTGPYGYT
v_gene: TRBV19; CDR3aa: ASRSMGSVETQY
v_gene: TRBV19; CDR3aa: ASKVRGSYEQY
v_gene: TRBV5-4; CDR3aa: ASSWDSYNEQF
v_gene: TRBV13; CDR3aa: ASSPSSIDTQY